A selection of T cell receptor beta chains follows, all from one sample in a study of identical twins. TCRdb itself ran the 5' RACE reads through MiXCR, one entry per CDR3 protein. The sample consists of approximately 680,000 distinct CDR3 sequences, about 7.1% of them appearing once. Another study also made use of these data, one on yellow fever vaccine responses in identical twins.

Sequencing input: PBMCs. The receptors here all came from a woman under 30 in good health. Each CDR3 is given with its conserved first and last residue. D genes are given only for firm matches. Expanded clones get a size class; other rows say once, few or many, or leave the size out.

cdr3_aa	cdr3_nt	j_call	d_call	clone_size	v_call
CASSLGRPKPMNTEAFF	TGTGCCAGCAGCTTAGGGCGGCCTAAGCCCATGAACACTGAAGCTTTCTTT	TRBJ1-1	-	many	TRBV7-8
CASSSSPRGLAGPSRGTGELFF	TGCGCCAGCAGCTCCTCACCGAGGGGACTAGCGGGACCATCACGGGGCACCGGGGAGCTGTTTTTT	TRBJ2-2	TRBD2	many	TRBV5-1
CASSLTAAGYEQYF	TGTGCCAGCAGTTTAACTGCAGCGGGGTACGAGCAGTACTTC	TRBJ2-7	TRBD2	few	TRBV27
CASAEGTRSSYNEQFF	TGTGCCAGCGCCGAGGGGACGAGAAGCTCCTACAATGAGCAGTTCTTC	TRBJ2-1	-	many	TRBV28
CASRIPGLMNTGELFF	TGTGCCAGCAGAATACCGGGACTAATGAACACCGGGGAGCTGTTTTTT	TRBJ2-2	TRBD2	-	TRBV6-1
CASSYSVGYNEQFF	TGTGCCAGCAGCTACTCCGTCGGGTACAATGAGCAGTTCTTC	TRBJ2-1	-	-	TRBV12-3/TRBV12-4
CSVEIGDRGYSYEQYF	TGCAGCGTTGAGATTGGGGACAGGGGCTACTCCTACGAGCAGTACTTC	TRBJ2-7	TRBD1	many	TRBV29-1
CASSAPGANTEAFF	TGTGCCAGCTCAGCACCAGGGGCGAACACTGAAGCTTTCTTT	TRBJ1-1	-	-	TRBV18
CASIGGSETFTDTQYF	TGCGCCAGCATCGGAGGGTCCGAAACCTTCACAGATACGCAGTATTTT	TRBJ2-3	-	many	TRBV5-1
CASKGSNQPQHF	TGTGCCAGCAAGGGTAGCAATCAGCCCCAGCATTTT	TRBJ1-5	-	-	TRBV2
CASSLSGLAGQETQYF	TGCGCCAGCAGCTTGTCAGGACTAGCGGGACAAGAGACCCAGTACTTC	TRBJ2-5	TRBD2	few	TRBV5-1
CASSQRRVDTGELFF	TGCGCCAGCAGCCAAAGGAGGGTGGACACCGGGGAGCTGTTTTTT	TRBJ2-2	-	few	TRBV4-1
CASLAGRDTQYF	TGTGCCAGCCTAGCCGGGCGAGATACGCAGTATTTT	TRBJ2-3	-	few	TRBV2
CATSGGKSGTDTQYF	TGTGCCACCAGTGGTGGAAAATCGGGCACAGATACGCAGTATTTT	TRBJ2-3	-	-	TRBV24-1
CAISESGLAGADTQYF	TGTGCCATCAGTGAGTCGGGACTAGCGGGGGCAGATACGCAGTATTTT	TRBJ2-3	TRBD2	few	TRBV10-3
CASSPSGRPYNEQFF	TGTGCCAGCAGCCCAAGCGGGAGGCCTTACAATGAGCAGTTCTTC	TRBJ2-1	TRBD2	many	TRBV7-9
CASSIGQGGNMNTEAFF	TGTGCCAGCAGCATTGGACAGGGTGGGAACATGAACACTGAAGCTTTCTTT	TRBJ1-1	TRBD1	many	TRBV7-6
CASSLGLAGGRPSTDTQYF	TGCGCCAGCAGCTTGGGACTAGCGGGGGGGAGACCCAGCACAGATACGCAGTATTTT	TRBJ2-3	TRBD2	few	TRBV5-1
CASSLQGFIDENLFF	TGTGCCAGCAGCTTACAAGGTTTTATAGATGAAAATCTGTTTTTT	TRBJ1-4	-	few	TRBV7-8
CASSVGQGYNEQFF	TGCGCCAGCAGCGTGGGACAGGGTTACAATGAGCAGTTCTTC	TRBJ2-1	TRBD1	few	TRBV5-1
CATSRDKGASYEQYF	TGTGCCACCAGCAGAGATAAGGGGGCCTCCTACGAGCAGTACTTC	TRBJ2-7	TRBD1	few	TRBV15
CASSLSGSSDEQYF	TGTGCCAGCAGCTTAAGTGGTAGCAGCGACGAGCAGTACTTC	TRBJ2-7	-	-	TRBV7-3